What follows describes a single T cell receptor (beta chain). The data originate from a study of cytomegalovirus exposure and HLA in healthy donors. Germline V gene lookup returns CDR1 LNHDA and CDR2 SQIVND (reference sequence). CDR3 length: 16 amino acids. V was pared by 2 bases and J by 5 bases, with 10 bases of the junction left unmatched. PCR involved 60 Vbeta and 13 Jbeta primers. Data came from immunoSEQ multiplex PCR; TCRdb stores just in-frame clones and leaves some out. The table records around 82,000 clones, roughly 79% of them present only once. The sequenced sample consisted of PBMCs. The rearrangement uses TRBV19 and TRBJ2-3, with 7 bases fitting TRBD1. This TCR was sampled from a male donor in good health and CMV-seropositive. CDR3 region: CASSIQAEGAKDTQYF. Written as DNA, the CDR3 is TGTGCCAGTAGTATACAGGCAGAGGGGGCAAAAGATACGCAGTATTTT.